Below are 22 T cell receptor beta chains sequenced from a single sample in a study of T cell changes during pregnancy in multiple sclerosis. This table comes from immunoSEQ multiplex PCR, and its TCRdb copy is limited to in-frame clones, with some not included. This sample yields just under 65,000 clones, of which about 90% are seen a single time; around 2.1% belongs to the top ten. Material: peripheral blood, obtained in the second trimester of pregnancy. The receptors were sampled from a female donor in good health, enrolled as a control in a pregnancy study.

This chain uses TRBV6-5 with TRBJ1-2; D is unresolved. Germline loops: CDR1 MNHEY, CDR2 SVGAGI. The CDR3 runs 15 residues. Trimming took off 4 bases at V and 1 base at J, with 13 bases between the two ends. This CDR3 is CASSFRQAVNYGYTF. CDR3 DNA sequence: TGTGCCAGCAGTTTTCGACAAGCTGTTAACTATGGCTACACCTTC.

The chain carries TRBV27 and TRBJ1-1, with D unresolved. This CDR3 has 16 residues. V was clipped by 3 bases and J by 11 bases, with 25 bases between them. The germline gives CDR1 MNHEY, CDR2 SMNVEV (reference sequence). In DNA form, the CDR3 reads TGTGCCAGCAGTTTCTGGACTCCCGGGCCACATATAGTGGCTTTCTTT. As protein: CASSFWTPGPHIVAFF.

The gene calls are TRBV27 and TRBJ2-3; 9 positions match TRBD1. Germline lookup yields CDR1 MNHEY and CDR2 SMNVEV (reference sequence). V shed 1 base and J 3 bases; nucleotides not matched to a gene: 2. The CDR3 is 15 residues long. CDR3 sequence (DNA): TGTGCCAGCAGTTTATTACAGGGGGCTACAGATACGCAGTATTTT. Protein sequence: CASSLLQGATDTQYF.

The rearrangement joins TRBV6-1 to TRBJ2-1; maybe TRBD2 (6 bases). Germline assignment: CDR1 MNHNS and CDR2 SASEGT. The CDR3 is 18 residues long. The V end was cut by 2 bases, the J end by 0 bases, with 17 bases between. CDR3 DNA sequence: TGTGCCAGCAGTGAATCCCTCCTACTAGCAGGCTCCTACAATGAGCAGTTCTTC. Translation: CASSESLLLAGSYNEQFF.

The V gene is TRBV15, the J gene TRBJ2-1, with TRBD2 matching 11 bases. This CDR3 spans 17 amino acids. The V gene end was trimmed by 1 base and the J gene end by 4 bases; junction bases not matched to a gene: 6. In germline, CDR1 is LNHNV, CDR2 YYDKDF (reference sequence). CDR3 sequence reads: CATSRAGLADYYNEQFF. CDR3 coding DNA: TGTGCCACCAGCAGAGCGGGACTAGCGGACTATTACAATGAGCAGTTCTTC.

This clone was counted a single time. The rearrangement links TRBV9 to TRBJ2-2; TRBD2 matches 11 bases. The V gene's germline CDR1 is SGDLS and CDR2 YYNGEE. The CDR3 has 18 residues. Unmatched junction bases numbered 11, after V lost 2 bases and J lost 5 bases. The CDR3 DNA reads TGTGCCAGCAGCGTTGGAACTAGCGGGGGCCTCGGGACCGGGGAGCTGTTTTTT. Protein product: CASSVGTSGGLGTGELFF.

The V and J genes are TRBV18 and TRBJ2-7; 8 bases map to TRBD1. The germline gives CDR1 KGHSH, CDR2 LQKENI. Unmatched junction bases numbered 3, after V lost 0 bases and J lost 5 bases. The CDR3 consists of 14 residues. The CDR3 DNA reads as TGTGCCAGCTCACCACCCGGACAGGGCGACGAGCAGTACTTC. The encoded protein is CASSPPGQGDEQYF.

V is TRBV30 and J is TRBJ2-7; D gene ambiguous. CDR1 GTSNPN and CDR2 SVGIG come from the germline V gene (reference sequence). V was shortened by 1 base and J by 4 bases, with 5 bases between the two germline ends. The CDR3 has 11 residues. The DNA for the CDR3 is TGTGCCTGGAGTGATCGTTACGAGCAGTACTTC. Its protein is CAWSDRYEQYF.

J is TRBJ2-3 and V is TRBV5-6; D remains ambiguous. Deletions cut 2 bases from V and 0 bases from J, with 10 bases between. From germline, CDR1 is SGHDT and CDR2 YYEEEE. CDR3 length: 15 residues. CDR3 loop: CASSFQLISTDTQYF. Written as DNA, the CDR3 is TGTGCCAGCAGCTTTCAACTGATCAGCACAGATACGCAGTATTTT. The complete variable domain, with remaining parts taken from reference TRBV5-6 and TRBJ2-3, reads DAGVTQSPTHLIKTRGQQVTLRCSPKSGHDTVSWYQQALGQGPQFIFQYYEEEERQRGNFPDRFSGHQFPNYSSELNVNALLLGDSALYLCASSFQLISTDTQYFGPGTRLTVL.

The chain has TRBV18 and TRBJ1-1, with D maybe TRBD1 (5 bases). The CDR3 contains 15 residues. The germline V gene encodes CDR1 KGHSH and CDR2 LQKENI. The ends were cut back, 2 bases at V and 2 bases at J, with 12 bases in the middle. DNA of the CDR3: TGTGCCAGCTCACCATTGGAAGGGGTAAACACTGAAGCTTTCTTT. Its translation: CASSPLEGVNTEAFF.

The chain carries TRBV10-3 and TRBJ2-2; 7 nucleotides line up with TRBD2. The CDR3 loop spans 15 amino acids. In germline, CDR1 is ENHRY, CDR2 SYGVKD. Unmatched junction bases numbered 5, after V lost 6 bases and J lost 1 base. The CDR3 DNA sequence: TGTGCCATCAGAACCGGGACTAAGAACACCGGGGAGCTGTTTTTT. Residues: CAIRTGTKNTGELFF.

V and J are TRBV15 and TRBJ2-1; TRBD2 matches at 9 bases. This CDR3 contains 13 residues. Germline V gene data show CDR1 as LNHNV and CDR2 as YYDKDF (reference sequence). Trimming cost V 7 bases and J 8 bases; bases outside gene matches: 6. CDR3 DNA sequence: TGTGCCACCACCCTCCTAGCGGGATATGAGCAGTTCTTC. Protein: CATTLLAGYEQFF.

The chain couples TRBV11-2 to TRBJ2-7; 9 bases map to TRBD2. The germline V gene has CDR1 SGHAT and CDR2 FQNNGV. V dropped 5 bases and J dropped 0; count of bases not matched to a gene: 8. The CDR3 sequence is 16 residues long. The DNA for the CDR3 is TGTGCCAGCAGCAGGACCATAGCGGGGGACTCCTACGAGCAGTACTTC. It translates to CASSRTIAGDSYEQYF.

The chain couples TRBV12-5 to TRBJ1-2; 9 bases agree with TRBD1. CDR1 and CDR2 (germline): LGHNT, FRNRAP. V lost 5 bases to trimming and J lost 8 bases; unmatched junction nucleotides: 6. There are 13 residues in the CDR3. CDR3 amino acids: CASGLTGGWGYTF. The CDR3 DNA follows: TGTGCTAGTGGTCTAACAGGGGGCTGGGGCTACACCTTC.

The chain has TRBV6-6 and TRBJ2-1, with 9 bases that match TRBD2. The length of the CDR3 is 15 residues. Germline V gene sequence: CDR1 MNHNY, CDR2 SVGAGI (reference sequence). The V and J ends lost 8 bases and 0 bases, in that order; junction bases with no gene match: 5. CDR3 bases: TGTGCCAGCCATCAAGCGGGAGGCTCCTACAATGAGCAGTTCTTC. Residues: CASHQAGGSYNEQFF.

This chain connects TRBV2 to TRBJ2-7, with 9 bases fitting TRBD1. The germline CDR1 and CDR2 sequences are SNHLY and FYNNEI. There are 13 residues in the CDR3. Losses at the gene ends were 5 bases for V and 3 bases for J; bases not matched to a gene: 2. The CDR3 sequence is CASSSTGGYEQYF. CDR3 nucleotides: TGTGCCAGCAGTTCGACAGGGGGCTACGAGCAGTACTTC. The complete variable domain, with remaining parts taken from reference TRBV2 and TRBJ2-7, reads EPEVTQTPSHQVTQMGQEVILRCVPISNHLYFYWYRQILGQKVEFLVSFYNNEISEKSEIFDDQFSVERPDGSNFTLKIRSTKLEDSAMYFCASSSTGGYEQYFGPGTRLTVT.

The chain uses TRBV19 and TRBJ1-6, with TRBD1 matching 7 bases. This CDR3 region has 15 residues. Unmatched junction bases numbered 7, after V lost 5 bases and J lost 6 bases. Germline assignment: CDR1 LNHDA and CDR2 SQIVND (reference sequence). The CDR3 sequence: CASSFGTASNSPLHF. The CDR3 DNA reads TGTGCCAGTAGTTTCGGGACAGCTTCTAATTCACCCCTCCACTTT.

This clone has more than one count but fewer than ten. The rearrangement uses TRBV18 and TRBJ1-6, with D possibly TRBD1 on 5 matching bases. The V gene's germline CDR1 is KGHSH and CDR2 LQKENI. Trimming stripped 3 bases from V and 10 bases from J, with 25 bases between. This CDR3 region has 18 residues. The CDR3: CASSPRDSSGVAWSPLHF. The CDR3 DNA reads TGTGCCAGCTCACCCCGTGATTCGTCGGGGGTTGCGTGGTCACCCCTCCACTTT.

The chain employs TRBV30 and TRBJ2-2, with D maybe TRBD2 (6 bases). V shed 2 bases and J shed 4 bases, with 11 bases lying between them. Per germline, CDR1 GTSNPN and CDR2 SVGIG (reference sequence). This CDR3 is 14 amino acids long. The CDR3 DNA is TGTGCCTGGAGTAAGGTAGCGGCCACCGGGGAGCTGTTTTTT. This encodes CAWSKVAATGELFF.

CDR3 protein: CASSLGAGGSYEQYF. The CDR3 DNA follows: TGTGCCAGCAGCCTCGGGGCCGGGGGCTCCTACGAGCAGTACTTC. This rearrangement joins TRBV14 to TRBJ2-7; D possibly corresponds to TRBD2 (6 bases). This CDR3 contains 15 residues. From germline, CDR1 is SGHDN and CDR2 FVKESK. The V end lost 4 bases, the J end lost 0 bases, and 13 bases lay between the germline ends.

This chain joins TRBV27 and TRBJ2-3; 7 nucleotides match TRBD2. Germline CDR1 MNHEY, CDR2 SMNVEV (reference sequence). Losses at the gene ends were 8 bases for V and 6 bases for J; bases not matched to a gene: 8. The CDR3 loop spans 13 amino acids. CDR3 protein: CASGLVSTDTQYF. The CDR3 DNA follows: TGTGCCAGCGGACTAGTCTCAACCGATACGCAGTATTTT.

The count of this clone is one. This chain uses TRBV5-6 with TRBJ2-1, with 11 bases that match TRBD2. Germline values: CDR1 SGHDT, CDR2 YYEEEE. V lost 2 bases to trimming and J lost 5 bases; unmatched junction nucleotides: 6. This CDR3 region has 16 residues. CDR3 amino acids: CASSFGPGLADNEQFF. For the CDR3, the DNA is TGTGCCAGCAGCTTTGGGCCGGGACTAGCGGACAATGAGCAGTTCTTC.